Listed here is a single TCR beta chain. CDR3 length equals 11 residues. CDR1 is LNHDA, CDR2 SQIVND, per germline (reference sequence). With 6 bases removed from V and 2 bases from J, the gap between germline ends came to 4 bases. These data belong to a study of shared clonotypes between healthy human individuals. Assay: immunoSEQ multiplex PCR; the TCRdb copy retains only in-frame clones and omits some. The repertoire holds a few hundred thousand clones, with 90% to 98% as singletons. Sequencing was done on a sample of memory CD8+ T cells sorted from blood. Subset of the sample: CD45RO+ cells pooled with CCR7-negative TemRA cells. The gene calls are TRBV19 and TRBJ1-2; no definite D call. The receptor was isolated from a man between 25 and 39 years old in good health. The CDR3 region is CASRQNYGYTF. The CDR3 DNA reads as TGTGCCAGTAGACAAAACTATGGCTACACCTTC.